This T cell receptor beta chain was found in a study of vaccination effects on CD4 cells after COVID-19. The wider study: Samples that were drawn after vaccination came a median of 72 days after the second dose.

Study-level points and caveats: Early timepoints after infection were absent, and convalescent patients were few in the study. Both infection-induced and vaccine-induced clones contracted markedly at late post-vaccination timepoints.

The data were produced by immunoSEQ multiplex PCR, yet TCRdb's version contains in-frame clones alone and is incomplete. The sample gives more than 25,000 clones, roughly 80% of which show up once; 5.8% is in the top ten. In the ViraFEST assay, antigen-specific CD4+ clonotypes were identified by expansion after peptide-pool stimulation. The authors isolated CD4+ T cells after around 10 days of culture. Each participant was given two doses of one vaccine (BNT162b2 or mRNA-1273). Prior SARS-CoV-2 infection was absent in the vaccine recipients, as shown by negative nucleocapsid antibodies. J was trimmed by 4 bases and V by 6 bases; bases with no gene match: 4. The CDR3 is 14 amino acids. Germline CDR1 and CDR2: MNHEY and SVGAGI. Details on this clone: Its specificity is unknown.

The origin of this receptor is a human donor who received a COVID-19 vaccine. Some clones in this sample may be carry-over from other donors' samples. The V and J genes are TRBV6-5 and TRBJ2-2, with 8 bases fitting TRBD1. Sequenced here: CD4+ T cells from PBMCs cultured with SARS-CoV-2 spike peptides, sampled after COVID-19 vaccination. For the CDR3, the DNA is TGTGCCAGCAGGGACAGGGAAATCACCGGGGAGCTGTTTTTT. It yields the protein CASRDREITGELFF.